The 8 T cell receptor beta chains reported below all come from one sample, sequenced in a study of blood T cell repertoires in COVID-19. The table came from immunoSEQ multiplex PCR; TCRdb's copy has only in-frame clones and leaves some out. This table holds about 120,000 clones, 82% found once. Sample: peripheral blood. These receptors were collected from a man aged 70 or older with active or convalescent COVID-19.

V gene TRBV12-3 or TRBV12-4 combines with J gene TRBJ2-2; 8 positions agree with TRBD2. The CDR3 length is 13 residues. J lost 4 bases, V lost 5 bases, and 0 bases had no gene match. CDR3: CASSGTSTGELFF. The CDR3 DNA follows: TGTGCCAGCAGTGGGACTAGCACCGGGGAGCTGTTTTTT.

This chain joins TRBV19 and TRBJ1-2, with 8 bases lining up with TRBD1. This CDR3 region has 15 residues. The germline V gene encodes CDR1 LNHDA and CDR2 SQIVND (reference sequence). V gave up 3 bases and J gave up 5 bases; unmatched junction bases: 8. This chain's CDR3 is CASSITGRGHYGYTF. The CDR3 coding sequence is TGTGCCAGTAGTATCACTGGCAGGGGGCATTATGGCTACACCTTC.

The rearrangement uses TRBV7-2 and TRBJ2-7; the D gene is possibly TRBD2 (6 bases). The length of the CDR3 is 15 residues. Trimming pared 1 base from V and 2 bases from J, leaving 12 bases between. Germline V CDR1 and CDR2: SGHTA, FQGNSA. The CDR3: CASSLGSGGAYEQYF. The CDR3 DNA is TGTGCCAGCAGCTTAGGGTCCGGGGGAGCCTACGAGCAGTACTTC.

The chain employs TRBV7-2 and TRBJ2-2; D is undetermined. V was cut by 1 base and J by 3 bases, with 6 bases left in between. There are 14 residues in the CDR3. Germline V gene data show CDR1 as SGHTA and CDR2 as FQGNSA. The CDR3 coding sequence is TGTGCCAGCAGCTTAGTCCCTTACACCGGGGAGCTGTTTTTT. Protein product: CASSLVPYTGELFF.

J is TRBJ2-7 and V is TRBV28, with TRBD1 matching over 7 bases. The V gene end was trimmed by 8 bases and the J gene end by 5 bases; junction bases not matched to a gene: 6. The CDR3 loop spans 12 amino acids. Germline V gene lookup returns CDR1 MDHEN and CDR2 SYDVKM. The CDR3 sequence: CASVGQYNEQYF. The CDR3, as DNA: TGTGCCAGCGTGGGACAGTATAACGAGCAGTACTTC.

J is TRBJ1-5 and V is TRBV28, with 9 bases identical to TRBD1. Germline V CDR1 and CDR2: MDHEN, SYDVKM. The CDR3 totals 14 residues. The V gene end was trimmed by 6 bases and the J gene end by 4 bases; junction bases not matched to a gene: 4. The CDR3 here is CASRSGQGNQPQHF. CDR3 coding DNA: TGTGCCAGCAGGTCAGGACAGGGGAATCAGCCCCAGCATTTT.

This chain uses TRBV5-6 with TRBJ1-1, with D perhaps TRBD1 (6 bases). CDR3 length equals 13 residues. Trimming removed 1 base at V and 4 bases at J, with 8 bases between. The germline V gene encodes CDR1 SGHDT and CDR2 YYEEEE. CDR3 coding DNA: TGTGCCAGCAGCTTGTTCAGGGGCACTGAAGCTTTCTTT. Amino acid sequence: CASSLFRGTEAFF.

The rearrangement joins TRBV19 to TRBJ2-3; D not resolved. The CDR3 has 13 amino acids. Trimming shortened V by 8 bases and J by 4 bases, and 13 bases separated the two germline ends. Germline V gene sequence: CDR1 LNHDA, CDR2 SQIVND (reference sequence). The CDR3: CASGKESADTQYF. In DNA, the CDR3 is TGTGCCAGTGGCAAGGAGTCGGCAGATACGCAGTATTTT. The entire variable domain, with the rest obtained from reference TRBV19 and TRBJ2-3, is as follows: DGGITQSPKYLFRKEGQNVTLSCEQNLNHDAMYWYRQDPGQGLRLIYYSQIVNDFQKGDIAEGYSVSREKKESFPLTVTSAQKNPTAFYLCASGKESADTQYFGPGTRLTVL.